The 13 T cell receptor beta chains listed next were all sequenced from one sample in a study of T cell responses to AZD1222 COVID-19 vaccine (dated by TCRdb to the early 2020s). To prepare the library, the immunoSEQ multiplex PCR assay was applied. TCRdb limited this immuneACCESS table to in-frame rearrangements with V and J called. A share of clones is missing; checked studies link under half to unresolved V genes, and the rest is unexplained. Present in this sample are 80,000 to 100,000 clones, about 86% of which were seen just once. The ten largest account for 5% to 6.5% of the sample. The time point label for this specimen denotes: baseline before first vaccination. This specimen was peripheral blood, taken on day 0 of AZD1222 vaccination. These receptors were obtained from an adult in good health.

The chain recombines TRBV19 with TRBJ1-2; tentative D call: TRBD1 (5 bases). This CDR3 is 14 amino acids long. The germline V gene has CDR1 LNHDA and CDR2 SQIVND (reference sequence). Trimming stripped 4 bases from V and 4 bases from J, with 13 bases between. The DNA for the CDR3 is TGTGCCAGTAGTAACCCGACAGAGGCCTATGGCTACACCTTC. It yields the protein CASSNPTEAYGYTF.

The rearrangement links TRBV5-6 to TRBJ2-7, with 12 bases identical to TRBD1. The CDR3 runs to 13 residues. The V gene's germline CDR1 is SGHDT and CDR2 YYEEEE. With V trimmed by 5 bases and J by 5 bases, 2 bases remained unmatched. The CDR3 loop is CASRGQGADEQYF. CDR3 DNA: TGTGCCAGCAGGGGACAGGGGGCAGACGAGCAGTACTTC.

This clone was seen only once. The V and J genes are TRBV7-9 and TRBJ1-1; 7 nucleotides agree with TRBD1. The CDR3 has 14 amino acids. The ends lost 5 bases at V and 4 bases at J; junction bases unmatched: 7. CDR1 and CDR2 from the germline V gene are SEHNR and FQNEAQ (reference sequence). This chain's CDR3 is CASSTVTGATEAFF. The CDR3 nucleotides read TGTGCCAGCAGCACCGTAACAGGGGCCACTGAAGCTTTCTTT.

V usage is TRBV6-2 or TRBV6-3 and J usage is TRBJ2-1; D may be TRBD2 (5 bases). The CDR3 contains 12 residues. The V and J ends lost 6 bases and 6 bases respectively, with 9 bases between them. Germline loops: CDR1 MNHEY, CDR2 SVGEGT. The chain's CDR3 is CASSPSGNEQFF. Here the CDR3 DNA reads TGTGCCAGCAGCCCAAGCGGCAATGAGCAGTTCTTC.

The chain couples TRBV6-6 to TRBJ1-5, with D unresolved. Germline V gene sequence: CDR1 MNHNY, CDR2 SVGAGI (reference sequence). The CDR3 totals 13 residues. V dropped 6 bases and J dropped 7 bases, with 13 bases sitting between them. Written as DNA, the CDR3 is TGTGCCAGCAGCCCGGACTCGGGCCAGCCCCAGCATTTT. Its protein product is CASSPDSGQPQHF.

The chain combines TRBV15 with TRBJ2-1; D gene uncertain. V lost 5 bases and J 5 bases, leaving 7 bases between the germline ends. Germline lookup yields CDR1 LNHNV and CDR2 YYDKDF (reference sequence). The CDR3 is 12 residues long. The CDR3 sequence is CATSRRNNEQFF. The DNA for the CDR3 is TGTGCCACCAGCCGACGTAACAATGAGCAGTTCTTC.

The V call is TRBV9, the J call TRBJ1-3; D perhaps matches TRBD1 (6 bases). The CDR3 consists of 17 residues. Germline CDR1 and CDR2: SGDLS and YYNGEE. V lost 0 bases, J lost 2 bases, and 15 bases lay in between. In DNA form, the CDR3 reads TGTGCCAGCAGCGTAGGCCTCGGGGGGGCCGCTGGAAACACCATATATTTT. This encodes CASSVGLGGAAGNTIYF.

The rearrangement links TRBV5-4 to TRBJ2-5, with 13 bases identical to TRBD2. This CDR3 region has 16 residues. Germline V CDR1 and CDR2: SGHNT, YYREEE (reference sequence). V lost 4 bases to trimming and J lost 4 bases; unmatched junction nucleotides: 7. The CDR3 sequence is CASSAGTSGVRETQYF. The CDR3 nucleotides are TGTGCCAGCAGCGCCGGGACTAGCGGGGTCCGAGAGACCCAGTACTTC.

The chain is built from TRBV6-5 and TRBJ1-3, with no clear D. V lost 2 bases and J 3 bases, leaving 11 bases between the germline ends. This CDR3 contains 15 residues. Germline V gives CDR1 MNHEY, CDR2 SVGAGI. CDR3 DNA sequence: TGTGCCAGCAGTTACGGTCTTCTAGATGGAAACACCATATATTTT. This translates into CASSYGLLDGNTIYF.

The chain carries TRBV5-1 and TRBJ2-2; 8 bases align to TRBD2. The germline V gene encodes CDR1 SGHRS and CDR2 YFSETQ. V shed 0 bases, J shed 6 bases, and the junction held 7 bases outside the gene matches. This CDR3 contains 16 residues. The CDR3 here is CASSLAGRDRAGELFF. The CDR3 DNA sequence: TGCGCCAGCAGCTTGGCCGGGAGGGATCGAGCCGGGGAGCTGTTTTTT.

This rearrangement joins TRBV5-1 to TRBJ2-2, with D maybe TRBD1 (6 bases). The CDR3 has 13 residues. Germline V gene data show CDR1 as SGHRS and CDR2 as YFSETQ. Trimming pared 4 bases from V and 4 bases from J, leaving 8 bases between. CDR3 bases: TGCGCCAGCAGCACAGGGCCCACCGGGGAGCTGTTTTTT. Encoded protein: CASSTGPTGELFF.

The chain carries TRBV7-9 and TRBJ1-3; D not resolved. The CDR3 totals 12 residues. V lost 7 bases to trimming and J lost 4 bases, with 8 bases between them. Germline V gene lookup returns CDR1 SEHNR and CDR2 FQNEAQ (reference sequence). CDR3 coding DNA: TGTGCCAGCATCCCGGTGGGAAACACCATATATTTT. This sequence encodes CASIPVGNTIYF.

This rearrangement joins TRBV4-1 to TRBJ1-2, with D possibly matching TRBD1 (6 bases). With 0 bases removed from V and 2 bases from J, the gap between germline ends came to 10 bases. The CDR3 contains 15 residues. Germline V gene sequence: CDR1 MGHRA, CDR2 YSYEKL. The CDR3 nucleotides are TGCGCCAGCAGCCAAGAGTCACAGGGAAACTATGGCTACACCTTC. This sequence encodes CASSQESQGNYGYTF.